These T cell receptor beta chains were read from a single sample in a study of CD8+CD57+ T cells in acquired aplastic anemia. TCRdb itself ran the reads through MiXCR, one entry per CDR3 protein. The table lists roughly 200,000 distinct CDR3 sequences, approximately 60% of them singletons. Sequencing was carried out using sorted CD4+, CD8+, or CD8+CD57+ T cells (not recorded which) from PBMCs. The receptors were gathered from a human donor with aplastic anemia. Each CDR3 is given with its conserved first and last residue. The size field is filled for only some rows; it gives once, few, many or a size class.

V	J	size	CDR3
TRBV7-2	TRBJ2-7	NA	CASSTQGFLYEQYF
TRBV7-8	TRBJ2-4	many	CASSLSTGGNIQYF
TRBV7-9	TRBJ2-7	NA	CASSFLESYEQYF
TRBV7-9	TRBJ1-2	NA	CASSSSGTGGAYGYTF
TRBV7-9	TRBJ1-1	NA	CASSLFPTGGRANTEAFF
TRBV15	TRBJ1-6	few	CATSPRTGGNSPLHF
TRBV15	TRBJ2-2	few	CATTPRRGQGTGELFF
TRBV14	TRBJ1-2	few	CASVAQANYGYTF
TRBV10-3	TRBJ1-1	many	CAISEMTGMNTEAFF
TRBV10-3	TRBJ2-1	NA	CASSEGLSFVAVYNEQFF
TRBV10-3	TRBJ2-1	NA	CAISESSGESSYNEQFF
TRBV12-3/TRBV12-4	TRBJ2-7	NA	CASSSAGTGSYEQYF
TRBV7-8	TRBJ1-5	few	CASGQGYNQPQHF
TRBV10-3	TRBJ2-6	NA	CAISDYGRLSSGANVLTF
TRBV2	TRBJ1-6	few	CASRGAYNSPLHF
TRBV29-1	TRBJ1-2	NA	CSVKLEGAGYGYTF
TRBV19	TRBJ1-1	NA	CASMIRGGMNTEAFF
TRBV7-8	TRBJ2-7	NA	CASSSQGRFRYEQYF
TRBV7-9	TRBJ1-5	NA	CASSSGILGGQPQHF
TRBV2	TRBJ1-1	few	CASTGQPNTEAFF
TRBV5-6	TRBJ2-3	NA	CASSSRTGTDTQYF
TRBV10-3	TRBJ1-1	NA	CAISGTGKSTEAFF